The clone carrying this TCR beta chain was found many times. Its antigen is undetermined. This entry belongs to a study of T-cell reconstitution after alpha-beta-depleted transplantation in children. Whole-study findings and limits: Counts and diversity of T cells one year after transplant came mostly from newly produced T cells. In some patients, recipient T cells and intrathymic progenitors surviving conditioning explained high day-60 diversity.

Unique molecular identifiers were incorporated during preparation of the TCRbeta library. TCRdb ran MiXCR on the PCR reads and lists one entry per CDR3 protein. The sample carries 130,000 to 150,000 distinct CDR3 sequences, 7.5% to 9% recorded once. Trimming cost V 6 bases and J 1 base, with 12 bases left between them. The CDR3 contains 15 residues. This sequence was found in a female patient aged 2-10 years who had a stem cell transplant for congenital amegakaryocytic thrombocytopenia, so the T cells may come from the graft donor. The sample consisted of PBMCs, mostly from graft donor cells, taken 180 days after TCRalphabeta/CD19-depleted stem cell transplant. The J gene is TRBJ2-2, the V gene TRBV12-3 or TRBV12-4; D is possibly TRBD2 (7 bases). The CDR3 here is CASSWGGLNTGELFF. The CDR3 DNA is TGTGCCAGCAGCTGGGGGGGCTTGAACACCGGGGAGCTGTTTTTT.